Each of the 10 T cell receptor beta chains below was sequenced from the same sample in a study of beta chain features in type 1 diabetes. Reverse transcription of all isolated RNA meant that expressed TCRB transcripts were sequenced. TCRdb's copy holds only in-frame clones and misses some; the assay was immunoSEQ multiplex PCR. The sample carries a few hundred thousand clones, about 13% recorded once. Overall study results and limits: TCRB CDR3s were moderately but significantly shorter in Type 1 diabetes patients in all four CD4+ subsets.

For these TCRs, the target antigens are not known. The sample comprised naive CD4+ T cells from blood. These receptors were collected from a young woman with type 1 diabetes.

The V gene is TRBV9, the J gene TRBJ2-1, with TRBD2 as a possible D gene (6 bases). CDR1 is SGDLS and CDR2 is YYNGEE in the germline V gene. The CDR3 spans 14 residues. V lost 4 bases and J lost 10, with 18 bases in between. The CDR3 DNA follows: TGTGCCAGCAGCCCCCAGGAGGGCTTTTGGGAGCAGTTCTTC. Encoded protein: CASSPQEGFWEQFF.

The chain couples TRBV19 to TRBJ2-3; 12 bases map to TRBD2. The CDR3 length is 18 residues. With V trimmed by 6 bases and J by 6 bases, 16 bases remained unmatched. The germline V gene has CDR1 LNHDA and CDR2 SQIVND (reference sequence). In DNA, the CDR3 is TGTGCCAGTAGCCCCCTTGCCCGGGGGCTAGCGGGAGGGGATACGCAGTATTTT. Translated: CASSPLARGLAGGDTQYF.

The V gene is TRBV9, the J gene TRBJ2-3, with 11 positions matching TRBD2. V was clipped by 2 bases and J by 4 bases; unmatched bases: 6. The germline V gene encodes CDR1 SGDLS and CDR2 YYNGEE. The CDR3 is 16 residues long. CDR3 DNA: TGTGCCAGCAGCGTTACTAGCGGGAGTATCGCAGATACGCAGTATTTT. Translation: CASSVTSGSIADTQYF.

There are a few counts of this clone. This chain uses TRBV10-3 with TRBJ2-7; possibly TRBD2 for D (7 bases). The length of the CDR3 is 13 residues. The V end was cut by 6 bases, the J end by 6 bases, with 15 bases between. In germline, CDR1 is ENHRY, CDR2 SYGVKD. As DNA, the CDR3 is TGTGCCATCAGGGGGAGGGGGGACACCGAGCAGTACTTC. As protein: CAIRGRGDTEQYF.

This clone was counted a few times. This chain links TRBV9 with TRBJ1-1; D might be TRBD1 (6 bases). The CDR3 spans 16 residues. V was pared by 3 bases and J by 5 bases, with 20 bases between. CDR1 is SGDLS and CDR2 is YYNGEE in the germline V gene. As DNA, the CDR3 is TGTGCCAGCAGCGGAGGGAGGGGGGGATTGAGAACTGAAGCTTTCTTT. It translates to CASSGGRGGLRTEAFF.

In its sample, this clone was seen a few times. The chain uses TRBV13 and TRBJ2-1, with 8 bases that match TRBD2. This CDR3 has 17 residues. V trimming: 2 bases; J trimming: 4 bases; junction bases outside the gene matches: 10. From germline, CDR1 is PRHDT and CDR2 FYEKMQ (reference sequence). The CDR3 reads CASSLLYSGGPYNEQFF. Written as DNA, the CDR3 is TGTGCCAGCAGCTTATTGTATTCGGGAGGGCCGTACAATGAGCAGTTCTTC.

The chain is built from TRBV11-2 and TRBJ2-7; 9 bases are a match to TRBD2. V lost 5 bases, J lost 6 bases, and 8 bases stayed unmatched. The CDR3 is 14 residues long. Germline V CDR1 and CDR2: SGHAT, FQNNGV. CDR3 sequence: CASSPRPGLAEQYF. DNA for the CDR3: TGTGCCAGCAGCCCCCGCCCGGGACTAGCCGAGCAGTACTTC.

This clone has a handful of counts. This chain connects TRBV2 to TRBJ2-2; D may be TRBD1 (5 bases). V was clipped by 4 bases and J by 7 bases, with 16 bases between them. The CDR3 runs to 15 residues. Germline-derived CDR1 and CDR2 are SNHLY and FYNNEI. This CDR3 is CASSGDRYGGGELFF. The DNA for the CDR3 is TGTGCCAGCAGTGGTGACAGATACGGTGGCGGGGAGCTGTTTTTT.

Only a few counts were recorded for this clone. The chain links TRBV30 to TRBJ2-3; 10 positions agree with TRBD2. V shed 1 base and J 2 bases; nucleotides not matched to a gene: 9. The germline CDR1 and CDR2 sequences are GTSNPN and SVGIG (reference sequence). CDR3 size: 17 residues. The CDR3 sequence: CAWSAGRTSGITDTQYF. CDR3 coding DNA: TGTGCCTGGAGTGCCGGTCGGACTAGCGGAATCACAGATACGCAGTATTTT.

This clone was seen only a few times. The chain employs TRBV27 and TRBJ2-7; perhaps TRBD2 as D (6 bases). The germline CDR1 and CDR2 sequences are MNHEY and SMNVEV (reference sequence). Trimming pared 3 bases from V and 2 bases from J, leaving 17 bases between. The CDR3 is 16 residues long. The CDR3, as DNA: TGTGCCAGCAGTTTTGAGGGACTCCGATCAACCTACGAGCAGTACTTC. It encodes CASSFEGLRSTYEQYF.